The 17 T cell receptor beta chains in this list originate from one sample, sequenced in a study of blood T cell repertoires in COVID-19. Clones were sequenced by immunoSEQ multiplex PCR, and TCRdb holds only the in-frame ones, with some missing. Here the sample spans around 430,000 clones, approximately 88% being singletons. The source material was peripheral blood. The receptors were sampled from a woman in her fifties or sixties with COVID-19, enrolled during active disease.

The CDR3, as DNA: TGTGCCACCCCACCAAGGACAGGGGGCGTTAGCTACACCTTC. As protein: CATPPRTGGVSYTF. The chain is built from TRBV2 and TRBJ1-2, with TRBD1 matching over 11 bases. V lost 10 bases to trimming and J lost 9 bases; unmatched junction nucleotides: 13. This CDR3 spans 14 amino acids. From germline, CDR1 is SNHLY and CDR2 FYNNEI. The full variable domain, rest sourced from reference TRBV2 and TRBJ1-2, is EPEVTQTPSHQVTQMGQEVILRCVPISNHLYFYWYRQILGQKVEFLVSFYNNEISEKSEIFDDQFSVERPDGSNFTLKIRSTKLEDSAMYFCATPPRTGGVSYTFGSGTRLTVV.

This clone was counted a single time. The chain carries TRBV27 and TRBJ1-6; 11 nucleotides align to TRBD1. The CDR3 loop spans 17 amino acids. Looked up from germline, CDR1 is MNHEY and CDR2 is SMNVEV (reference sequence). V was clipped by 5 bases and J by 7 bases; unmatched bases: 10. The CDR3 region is CASSTHRTGGRNSPLHF. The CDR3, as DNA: TGTGCCAGCAGTACCCACCGGACAGGGGGCCGAAATTCACCCCTCCACTTT.

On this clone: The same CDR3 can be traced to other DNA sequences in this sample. As DNA, the CDR3 is TGTGCCAGCAGCTTGGGAGCTGAAGCTTTCTTT. It yields the protein CASSLGAEAFF. The chain uses TRBV5-6 and TRBJ1-1; D is ambiguous. The CDR3 sequence is 11 residues long. Looked up from germline, CDR1 is SGHDT and CDR2 is YYEEEE. V shed 0 bases and J shed 6 bases, with 3 bases lying between them.

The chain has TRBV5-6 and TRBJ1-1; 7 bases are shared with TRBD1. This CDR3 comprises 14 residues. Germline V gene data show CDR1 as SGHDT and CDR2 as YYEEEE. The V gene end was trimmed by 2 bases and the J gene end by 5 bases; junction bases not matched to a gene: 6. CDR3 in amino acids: CASSFNRGGTEAFF. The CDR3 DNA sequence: TGTGCCAGCAGCTTTAACAGGGGTGGTACTGAAGCTTTCTTT. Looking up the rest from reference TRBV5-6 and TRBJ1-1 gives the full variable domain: DAGVTQSPTHLIKTRGQQVTLRCSPKSGHDTVSWYQQALGQGPQFIFQYYEEEERQRGNFPDRFSGHQFPNYSSELNVNALLLGDSALYLCASSFNRGGTEAFFGQGTRLTVV.

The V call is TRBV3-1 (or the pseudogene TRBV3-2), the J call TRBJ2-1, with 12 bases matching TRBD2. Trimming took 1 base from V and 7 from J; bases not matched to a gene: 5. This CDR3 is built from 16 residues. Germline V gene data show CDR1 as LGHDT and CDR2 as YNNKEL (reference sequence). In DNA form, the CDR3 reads TGTGCCAGCAGCCAAGGCCATGGACTAGCGGGGAATGAGCAGTTCTTC. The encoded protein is CASSQGHGLAGNEQFF.

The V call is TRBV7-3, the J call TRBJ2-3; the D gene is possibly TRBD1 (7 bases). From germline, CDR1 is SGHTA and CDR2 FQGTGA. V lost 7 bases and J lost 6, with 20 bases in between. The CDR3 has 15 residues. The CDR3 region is CASTAQGGGEDTQYF. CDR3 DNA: TGTGCCAGCACCGCCCAAGGAGGGGGCGAGGATACGCAGTATTTT.

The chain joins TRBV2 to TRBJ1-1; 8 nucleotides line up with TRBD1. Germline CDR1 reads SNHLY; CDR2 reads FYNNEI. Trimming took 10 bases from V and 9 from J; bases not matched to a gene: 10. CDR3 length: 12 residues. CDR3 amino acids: CATALGQGQAFF. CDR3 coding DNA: TGTGCCACCGCGCTAGGACAGGGCCAAGCTTTCTTT.

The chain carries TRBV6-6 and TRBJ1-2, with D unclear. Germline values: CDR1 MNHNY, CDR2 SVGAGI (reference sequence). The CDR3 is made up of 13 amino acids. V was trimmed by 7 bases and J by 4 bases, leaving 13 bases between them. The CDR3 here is CASIQDWGYGYTF. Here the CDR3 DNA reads TGTGCCAGCATCCAGGACTGGGGCTATGGCTACACCTTC.

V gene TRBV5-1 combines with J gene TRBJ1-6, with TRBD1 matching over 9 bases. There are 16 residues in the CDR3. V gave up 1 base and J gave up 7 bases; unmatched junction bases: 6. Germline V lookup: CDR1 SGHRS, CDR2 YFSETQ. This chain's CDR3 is CASSLSPDRGNSPLHF. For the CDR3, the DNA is TGCGCCAGCAGCTTGAGCCCCGACAGGGGGAATTCACCCCTCCACTTT.

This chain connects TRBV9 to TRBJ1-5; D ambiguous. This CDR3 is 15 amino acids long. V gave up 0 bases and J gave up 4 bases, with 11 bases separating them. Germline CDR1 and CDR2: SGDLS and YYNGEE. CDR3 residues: CASSVGGQPNQPQHF. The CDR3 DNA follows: TGTGCCAGCAGCGTAGGAGGTCAGCCAAATCAGCCCCAGCATTTT.

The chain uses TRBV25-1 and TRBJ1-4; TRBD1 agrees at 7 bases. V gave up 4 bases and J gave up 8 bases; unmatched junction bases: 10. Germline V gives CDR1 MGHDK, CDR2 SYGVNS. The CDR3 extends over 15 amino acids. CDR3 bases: TGTGCCAGCAGTGCGTACGACAGGGTTGAAGAAAAACTGTTTTTT. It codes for CASSAYDRVEEKLFF.

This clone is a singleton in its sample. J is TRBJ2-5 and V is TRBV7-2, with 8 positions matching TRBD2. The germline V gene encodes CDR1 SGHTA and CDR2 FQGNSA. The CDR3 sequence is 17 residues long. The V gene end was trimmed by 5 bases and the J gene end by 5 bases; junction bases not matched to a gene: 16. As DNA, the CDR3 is TGTGCCAGCAGCACTCTTCGGAGTAGCGGGGAGGCGGAGACCCAGTACTTC. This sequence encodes CASSTLRSSGEAETQYF.

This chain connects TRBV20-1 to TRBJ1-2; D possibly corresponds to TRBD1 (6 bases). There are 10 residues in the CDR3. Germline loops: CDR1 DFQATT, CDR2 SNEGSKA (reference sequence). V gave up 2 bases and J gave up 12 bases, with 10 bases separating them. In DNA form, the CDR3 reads TGCAGTGCTAGATCCGGGACAAACACCTTC. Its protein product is CSARSGTNTF.

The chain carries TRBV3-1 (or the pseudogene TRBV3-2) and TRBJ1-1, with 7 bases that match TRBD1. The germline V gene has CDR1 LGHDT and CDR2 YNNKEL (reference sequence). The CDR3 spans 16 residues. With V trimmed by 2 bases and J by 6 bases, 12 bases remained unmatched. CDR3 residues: CASSQPGRGLGAEAFF. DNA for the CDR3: TGTGCCAGCAGCCAACCCGGGAGGGGGCTGGGAGCTGAAGCTTTCTTT.

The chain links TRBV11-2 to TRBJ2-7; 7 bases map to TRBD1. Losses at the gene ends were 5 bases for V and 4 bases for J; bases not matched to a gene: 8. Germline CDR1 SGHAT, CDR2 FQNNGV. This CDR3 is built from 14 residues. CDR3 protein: CASSVSGQLYEQYF. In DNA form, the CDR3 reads TGTGCCAGCAGCGTCTCGGGACAGCTGTACGAGCAGTACTTC.

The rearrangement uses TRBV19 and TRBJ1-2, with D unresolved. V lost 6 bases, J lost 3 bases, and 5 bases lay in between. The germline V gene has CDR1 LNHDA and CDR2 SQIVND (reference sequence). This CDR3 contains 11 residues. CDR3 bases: TGTGCCAGTAGAAGAGACTATGGCTACACCTTC. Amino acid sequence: CASRRDYGYTF.

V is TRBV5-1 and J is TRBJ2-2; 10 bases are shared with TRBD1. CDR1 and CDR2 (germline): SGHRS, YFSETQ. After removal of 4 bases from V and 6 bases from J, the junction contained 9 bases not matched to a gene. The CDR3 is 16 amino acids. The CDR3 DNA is TGCGCCAGCAGCCCCGGGACAGGGGTTTCGTCCGGGGAGCTGTTTTTT. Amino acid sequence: CASSPGTGVSSGELFF.